This TCR beta chain is drawn from a study of T cell clones after liver transplantation. Germline CDR1 and CDR2: MDHEN and SYDVKM. The length of the CDR3 is 17 residues. The germline V and J ends were trimmed by 6 bases and 2 bases, with 23 bases remaining between them. Generated by immunoSEQ multiplex PCR, the TCRdb table keeps only in-frame clones and is missing some. The sample gives roughly 80,000 clones, nearly 85% of which show up once; about 0.45% is in the top ten. This receptor was taken from a human patient who received a liver transplant. The graft donor may be the source of some T cells. The chain uses TRBV28 and TRBJ2-7; TRBD2 is a possible D gene (7 bases). The starting material was CD4+ T cells from blood, obtained 45 to 47 months after liver transplant. CDR3 sequence reads: CASSPLGWREGAYEQYF. CDR3 bases: TGTGCCAGCAGCCCCCTAGGATGGAGGGAGGGGGCCTACGAGCAGTACTTC.